A selection of T cell receptor beta chains follows, all from one sample in a study of PD-1 blockade in classical Hodgkin lymphoma. Sequenced by immunoSEQ multiplex PCR; TCRdb stores in-frame clones only, minus some. The table lists about 15,000 clones, just under 85% of them singletons, with less than 8.5% in the top ten. Material: peripheral blood mononuclear cells (PBMCs). The receptors stem from a human donor with classical Hodgkin lymphoma. Both conserved end residues are part of each CDR3. The D gene is left open where the match is weak. Expanded clones get a size class; other rows say once, few or many, or leave the size out.

J	D	size	V	CDR3	DNA
TRBJ1-1	TRBD1	.	TRBV28	CASRADRGLTEAFF	TGTGCCAGCAGGGCGGACAGGGGCTTGACTGAAGCTTTCTTT
TRBJ2-2	TRBD2	few	TRBV10-1	CASSHGLAAGELFF	TGCGCCAGCAGTCACGGACTAGCGGCCGGGGAGCTGTTTTTT
TRBJ2-1	TRBD1	.	TRBV4-2	CASSQTGTGDYNEQFF	TGTGCCAGCAGCCAGACCGGGACAGGGGATTACAATGAGCAGTTCTTC
TRBJ2-1	.	.	TRBV6-5	CASSYLSGRNNEQFF	TGTGCCAGCAGTTACCTTAGCGGCCGCAACAATGAGCAGTTCTTC
TRBJ2-2	.	.	TRBV5-1	CASSLGQVGAGELFF	TGCGCCAGCAGCTTGGGACAGGTTGGAGCCGGGGAGCTGTTTTTT
TRBJ2-2	TRBD2	few	TRBV4-2	CASSQVGREAVGELFF	TGTGCCAGCAGCCAAGTGGGGCGGGAGGCTGTCGGGGAGCTGTTTTTT
TRBJ2-3	TRBD2	.	TRBV7-3	CASSLGTSGPSTDTQYF	TGTGCCAGCAGCTTAGGAACTAGCGGACCAAGCACAGATACGCAGTATTTT
TRBJ2-1	TRBD2	once	TRBV2	CASRYSGTSYNEQFF	TGTGCCAGCAGGTATAGCGGGACTTCTTACAATGAGCAGTTCTTC
TRBJ1-4	.	.	TRBV28	CASSLYTRPGQEKLFF	TGTGCCAGCAGTTTATATACCCGACCGGGGCAGGAAAAACTGTTTTTT
TRBJ1-2	.	.	TRBV6-6	CASSPRGEDGYTF	TGTGCCAGCAGTCCCCGGGGGGAGGATGGCTACACCTTC
TRBJ2-2	.	.	TRBV5-1	CASRVAVANTGELFF	TGCGCCAGCAGAGTAGCGGTTGCGAACACCGGGGAGCTGTTTTTT
TRBJ2-3	.	.	TRBV29-1	CSVESGITDTQYF	TGCAGCGTTGAATCGGGGATCACAGATACGCAGTATTTT
TRBJ1-2	.	.	TRBV6-5	CASSSPYYGYTF	TGTGCCAGCAGTTCTCCTTACTACGGCTACACCTTC
TRBJ1-3	.	.	TRBV6-5	CASIGRYGNTIYF	TGTGCCAGCATCGGACGTTATGGAAACACCATATATTTT
TRBJ2-3	TRBD1	once	TRBV9	CASSVQGQGITDTQYF	TGTGCCAGCAGCGTACAAGGACAGGGAATCACGGATACGCAGTATTTT
TRBJ1-1	.	.	TRBV6-6	CASIRSTGTNTEAFF	TGTGCCAGCATCCGAAGTACAGGGACGAACACTGAAGCTTTCTTT
TRBJ1-2	.	.	TRBV19	CASRTFEAGYTF	TGTGCCAGTAGGACATTTGAGGCGGGCTACACCTTC
TRBJ2-1	TRBD2	.	TRBV7-9	CASTRNVASGNNEQFF	TGTGCCAGCACCAGGAACGTGGCTAGCGGGAACAATGAGCAGTTCTTC
TRBJ2-1	.	.	TRBV19	CASSSLAGGEQFF	TGTGCCAGTAGTTCCCTAGCAGGAGGGGAGCAGTTCTTC
TRBJ1-1	.	.	TRBV5-4	CASSLGIGSEAFF	TGTGCCAGCAGCCTCGGGATCGGGTCTGAAGCTTTCTTT